This TCR beta chain was documented in a study of shared T cell receptors in the human thymus. The CDR3 extends over 18 amino acids. Libraries were prepared by immunoSEQ multiplex PCR; TCRdb keeps only in-frame clonotypes and omits some of them. This table has hundreds of thousands of clones, around 78% appearing once. The same sample was also used in a study of human thymus T cells. In that study: Donors were healthy Finnish babies undergoing corrective operations for congenital heart defects. Corrective heart surgery yielded resections, and these provided the thymus tissue. There appeared to be biased usage of V and J genes in thymic and blood repertoires. Related research has reported that thymic repertoires overlap highly among unrelated individuals.

The chain couples TRBV21-1 to TRBJ2-7; the table's D call of TRBD2 was not tested on the DNA. TRBV21-1 is classified as a pseudogene. The TCR originated in a boy in the first two years of life with a congenital heart defect. Sequencing was done on a sample of thymocytes. The CDR3, as DNA: TGTGCCAGCAGCAAAGAGGGGACTAGCAGGAGCTTCTCCTACGAGCAGTACTTC. It is translated as CASSKEGTSRSFSYEQYF.